This section outlines one T cell receptor beta chain sequence together with its context. Here immunoSEQ multiplex PCR was the method, and the copy in TCRdb shows in-frame clones only, minus some. The sample has approximately 97,000 clones, approximately 85% seen once. This sample is part of a study of blood T cell repertoires in COVID-19. Germline values: CDR1 SGHDT, CDR2 YYEEEE. The J segment lost 7 bases and the V segment lost 2 bases, leaving 8 bases of the junction unmatched. The CDR3 length is 14 residues. The genes are TRBV5-6 and TRBJ2-7; 8 nucleotides line up with TRBD1. The sequence came from a human donor in a cohort sampled during active COVID-19. The sample comprised peripheral blood. The CDR3 DNA reads TGTGCCAGCAGCTTTAAGACAGGGGTAGAAGAGCAGTACTTC. This gives the protein CASSFKTGVEEQYF.